A selection of T cell receptor beta chains follows, all from one sample in a study of cytomegalovirus exposure and HLA in healthy donors. The method was immunoSEQ multiplex PCR; TCRdb's version includes in-frame clones alone and lacks a portion of them. The table records about 160,000 clones, about 79% of them present only once. The sample taken for sequencing was PBMCs. Receptor source: a woman aged 45-59 years in good health and CMV-seropositive. Each CDR3 is given with its conserved first and last residue. A D gene is named only where the DNA matches it firmly. For some rows the clone size is stated as once, few or many, or as a class when expanded; others skip it.

J gene: TRBJ1-1; V gene: TRBV7-9; clone size: few; D gene: NA; CDR3 DNA: TGTGCCAGCAGCTTAGTAGCAGCGAACACTGAAGCTTTCTTT; CDR3 protein: CASSLVAANTEAFF
J gene: TRBJ2-1; V gene: TRBV11-2; clone size: once; D gene: TRBD2; CDR3 DNA: TGTGCCAGCACGAGGCGGGAGATTTCCTACAATGAGCAGTTCTTC; CDR3 protein: CASTRREISYNEQFF
J gene: TRBJ2-7; V gene: TRBV6-1; clone size: NA; D gene: TRBD2; CDR3 DNA: TGTGCCAGCAGTGTTAGCGGGACCGCCTACGAGCAGTACTTC; CDR3 protein: CASSVSGTAYEQYF
J gene: TRBJ1-5; V gene: TRBV7-9; clone size: NA; D gene: TRBD1; CDR3 DNA: TGTGCCAGCAGCCGAGGGGAGACAGGGGGTAGTCAGCCCCAGCATTTT; CDR3 protein: CASSRGETGGSQPQHF
J gene: TRBJ2-3; V gene: TRBV5-1; clone size: few; D gene: TRBD2; CDR3 DNA: TGCGCCAGCAGGGCTAGCGGGGAGAGCACAGATACGCAGTATTTT; CDR3 protein: CASRASGESTDTQYF
J gene: TRBJ2-4; V gene: TRBV9; clone size: NA; D gene: NA; CDR3 DNA: TGTGCCAGCAGCGCCCGTCTGAACGGGAGAGGGGACATTCAGTACTTC; CDR3 protein: CASSARLNGRGDIQYF
J gene: TRBJ2-7; V gene: TRBV5-1; clone size: NA; D gene: TRBD1; CDR3 DNA: TGCGCCAGCAGCTGGGGACAGGGACCCTACGAGCAGTACTTC; CDR3 protein: CASSWGQGPYEQYF
J gene: TRBJ2-3; V gene: TRBV20-1; clone size: once; D gene: NA; CDR3 DNA: TGCAGCGGACTCGGTAGGGATACGCAGTATTTT; CDR3 protein: CSGLGRDTQYF
J gene: TRBJ1-3; V gene: TRBV5-1; clone size: few; D gene: NA; CDR3 DNA: TGCGCCAGCAGCTCCGGGGTCCTCTCTGGAAACACCATATATTTT; CDR3 protein: CASSSGVLSGNTIYF
J gene: TRBJ1-5; V gene: TRBV5-5; clone size: NA; D gene: NA; CDR3 DNA: TGTGCCAGCAGCCCGCTGTATGGAGATCAGCCCCAGCATTTT; CDR3 protein: CASSPLYGDQPQHF
J gene: TRBJ2-2; V gene: TRBV5-6; clone size: NA; D gene: NA; CDR3 DNA: TGTGCCAGCAGCTCCGGACTTCTTCCGAACACCGGGGAGCTGTTTTTT; CDR3 protein: CASSSGLLPNTGELFF
J gene: TRBJ1-1; V gene: TRBV6-1; clone size: NA; D gene: TRBD1; CDR3 DNA: TGTGCCAGCAGTGAGAGGGGGACAGGCATATTAAAGTCTGAAGCTTTCTTT; CDR3 protein: CASSERGTGILKSEAFF
J gene: TRBJ2-3; V gene: TRBV5-4; clone size: NA; D gene: TRBD1; CDR3 DNA: TGTGCCAGCAGCTCGGAGGGACAGGCACGATCCTTCACAGATACGCAGTATTTT; CDR3 protein: CASSSEGQARSFTDTQYF
J gene: TRBJ2-7; V gene: TRBV28; clone size: NA; D gene: TRBD1; CDR3 DNA: TGTGCCAGCAGTCCACAGGGGCTTGGCTACGAGCAGTACTTC; CDR3 protein: CASSPQGLGYEQYF
J gene: TRBJ1-1; V gene: TRBV11-2; clone size: NA; D gene: TRBD1; CDR3 DNA: TGTGCCAGCAGCCCCCTTGGGACAGCTTTCACTGAAGCTTTCTTT; CDR3 protein: CASSPLGTAFTEAFF
J gene: TRBJ2-7; V gene: TRBV2; clone size: NA; D gene: NA; CDR3 DNA: TGTGCCAGCAGTGTGATCAGGGTTTACGAGCAGTACTTC; CDR3 protein: CASSVIRVYEQYF
J gene: TRBJ2-6; V gene: TRBV2; clone size: NA; D gene: TRBD1; CDR3 DNA: TGTGCCAGCAGATTATTCCCGGGGACAGGGACCTCTGGGGCCAACGTCCTGACTTTC; CDR3 protein: CASRLFPGTGTSGANVLTF
J gene: TRBJ1-5; V gene: TRBV2; clone size: NA; D gene: NA; CDR3 DNA: TGTGCCAGCAGCCGGACAGTCTATCAGCCCCAGCATTTT; CDR3 protein: CASSRTVYQPQHF
J gene: TRBJ1-1; V gene: TRBV5-4; clone size: NA; D gene: NA; CDR3 DNA: TGTGCCAGCAGCTTGGCCAGGGCGAACACTGAAGCTTTCTTT; CDR3 protein: CASSLARANTEAFF
J gene: TRBJ2-3; V gene: TRBV5-6; clone size: once; D gene: TRBD1; CDR3 DNA: TGTGCCAGCCGAGAGAACGGACAGGGCACAGATACGCAGTATTTT; CDR3 protein: CASRENGQGTDTQYF
J gene: TRBJ1-1; V gene: TRBV5-1; clone size: NA; D gene: NA; CDR3 DNA: TGCGCCAGCAGCTTGGACAGGGCGGATGAAGCTTTCTTT; CDR3 protein: CASSLDRADEAFF
J gene: TRBJ2-2; V gene: TRBV27; clone size: NA; D gene: NA; CDR3 DNA: TGTGCCAGCAGTTTGCAGGGGAACGGGGAGCTGTTTTTT; CDR3 protein: CASSLQGNGELFF
J gene: TRBJ2-1; V gene: TRBV7-2; clone size: once; D gene: TRBD2; CDR3 DNA: TGTGCCAGCAGCATTACTAGCGACTCCTACAATGAGCAGTTCTTC; CDR3 protein: CASSITSDSYNEQFF
J gene: TRBJ2-7; V gene: TRBV11-2; clone size: NA; D gene: NA; CDR3 DNA: TGTGCCAGCAGCTTCGGGTCGTTCGTGGAGCAGTACTTC; CDR3 protein: CASSFGSFVEQYF
J gene: TRBJ1-2; V gene: TRBV19; clone size: NA; D gene: NA; CDR3 DNA: TGTGCCAGTAGAATGACGGGAACCTATGGCTACACCTTC; CDR3 protein: CASRMTGTYGYTF
J gene: TRBJ2-7; V gene: TRBV7-9; clone size: once; D gene: TRBD1; CDR3 DNA: TGTGCCAGCAGCTGGCCAAGAGGGGGCGGTGGGTCTTCCTACGAGCAGTACTTC; CDR3 protein: CASSWPRGGGGSSYEQYF
J gene: TRBJ1-5; V gene: TRBV27; clone size: NA; D gene: NA; CDR3 DNA: TGTGCCAGCAGTTTACCGGGTCAGCCCCAGCATTTT; CDR3 protein: CASSLPGQPQHF
J gene: TRBJ2-2; V gene: TRBV25-1; clone size: NA; D gene: TRBD2; CDR3 DNA: TGTGCCAGCAGCGTGGGCCTAGCGGACTCCACCGGGGAGCTGTTTTTT; CDR3 protein: CASSVGLADSTGELFF
J gene: TRBJ2-7; V gene: TRBV15; clone size: once; D gene: NA; CDR3 DNA: TGTGCCACCAGCAGAGATAGGGGTCCCTACGAGCAGTACTTC; CDR3 protein: CATSRDRGPYEQYF
J gene: TRBJ2-5; V gene: TRBV6-1; clone size: NA; D gene: TRBD1; CDR3 DNA: TGTGCCAGCAGTGATCGGGACAGGGGGTTTCAAGAGACCCAGTACTTC; CDR3 protein: CASSDRDRGFQETQYF
J gene: TRBJ2-1; V gene: TRBV7-6; clone size: NA; D gene: TRBD2; CDR3 DNA: TGTGCCAGCAGCATACTAGCGGGGGGGTACAATGAGCAGTTCTTC; CDR3 protein: CASSILAGGYNEQFF
J gene: TRBJ1-3; V gene: TRBV10-2; clone size: NA; D gene: NA; CDR3 DNA: TGCGCCAGCAGTCCAGCCGGGACTACTGGAAACACCATATATTTT; CDR3 protein: CASSPAGTTGNTIYF
J gene: TRBJ2-7; V gene: TRBV21-1; clone size: NA; D gene: NA; CDR3 DNA: TGTGCCAGCAGTCAGCGGACCCACGAGCAGTACTTC; CDR3 protein: CASSQRTHEQYF
J gene: TRBJ1-1; V gene: TRBV4-1; clone size: NA; D gene: NA; CDR3 DNA: TGCGCCAGCAGCCCCTCAAGGGGTGGCACTGAAGCTTTCTTT; CDR3 protein: CASSPSRGGTEAFF
J gene: TRBJ2-7; V gene: TRBV25-1; clone size: NA; D gene: NA; CDR3 DNA: TGTGCCAGCAGTGAACGAGGGGGGGGCGAGCAGTACTTC; CDR3 protein: CASSERGGGEQYF
J gene: TRBJ2-7; V gene: TRBV5-1; clone size: NA; D gene: TRBD1; CDR3 DNA: TGCGCCAGCAGCTTGCGGGTGGAAGGGACAGGGGTGCCCTACGAGCAGTACTTC; CDR3 protein: CASSLRVEGTGVPYEQYF
J gene: TRBJ2-1; V gene: TRBV7-8; clone size: NA; D gene: TRBD1; CDR3 DNA: TGTGCCAGCAGCTTAGCGTACGTGGGACAGGGTTTGGGGGAGCAGTTCTTC; CDR3 protein: CASSLAYVGQGLGEQFF
J gene: TRBJ2-6; V gene: TRBV9; clone size: few; D gene: TRBD2; CDR3 DNA: TGTGCCAGCAGCTTGGGACTAGCGGGAGAGGCTGGGGCCAACGTCCTGACTTTC; CDR3 protein: CASSLGLAGEAGANVLTF
J gene: TRBJ2-3; V gene: TRBV7-9; clone size: once; D gene: TRBD2; CDR3 DNA: TGTGCCAGCAGCTTAGTGGCGGGAGAAACAGATACGCAGTATTTT; CDR3 protein: CASSLVAGETDTQYF
J gene: TRBJ2-7; V gene: TRBV5-1; clone size: many; D gene: NA; CDR3 DNA: TGCGCCAGCAGCTTCGCAGGGATAGGCTACGAGCAGTACTTC; CDR3 protein: CASSFAGIGYEQYF
J gene: TRBJ1-2; V gene: TRBV9; clone size: NA; D gene: NA; CDR3 DNA: TGTGCCAGCAGCGTACGTGGAGCAGGGGCTGGCTACACCTTC; CDR3 protein: CASSVRGAGAGYTF
J gene: TRBJ1-3; V gene: TRBV28; clone size: NA; D gene: TRBD1; CDR3 DNA: TGTGCCAGCAGTCGGTTCAGGGGGCTATCTGGAAACACCATATATTTT; CDR3 protein: CASSRFRGLSGNTIYF
J gene: TRBJ1-3; V gene: TRBV5-3; clone size: NA; D gene: NA; CDR3 DNA: TGTGCCAAAATAAACAACCTGGGAAACACCATATATTTT; CDR3 protein: CAKINNLGNTIYF
J gene: TRBJ2-2; V gene: TRBV15; clone size: NA; D gene: TRBD2; CDR3 DNA: TGTGCCACCAGCGTAATAGCGGGAGGCGGGGAGCTGTTTTTT; CDR3 protein: CATSVIAGGGELFF
J gene: TRBJ2-5; V gene: TRBV5-6; clone size: NA; D gene: TRBD2; CDR3 DNA: TGTGCCAGCAGCTCCTCCGGGACTAGCTTAACGGAGACCCAGTACTTC; CDR3 protein: CASSSSGTSLTETQYF
J gene: TRBJ2-7; V gene: TRBV7-2; clone size: NA; D gene: TRBD2; CDR3 DNA: TGTGCCAGCAGCTTATACCCGACTAGCGGGGTAATGTTCCCCTACGAGCAGTACTTC; CDR3 protein: CASSLYPTSGVMFPYEQYF
J gene: TRBJ1-3; V gene: TRBV9; clone size: few; D gene: NA; CDR3 DNA: TGTGCCAGCAGCGTAGAAAGGGACACCTCTGGAAACACCATATATTTT; CDR3 protein: CASSVERDTSGNTIYF
J gene: TRBJ2-1; V gene: TRBV15; clone size: NA; D gene: NA; CDR3 DNA: TGTGCCACCAGCAGAGGTAGTAGCTCCTACAATGAGCAGTTCTTC; CDR3 protein: CATSRGSSSYNEQFF
J gene: TRBJ2-2; V gene: TRBV18; clone size: NA; D gene: TRBD1; CDR3 DNA: TGTGCCAGCTCACCCTCCGACAGGGTCAACACCGGGGAGCTGTTTTTT; CDR3 protein: CASSPSDRVNTGELFF
J gene: TRBJ2-5; V gene: TRBV27; clone size: NA; D gene: NA; CDR3 DNA: TGTGCCAGCAGTTTTACAGGGTCTGTGGAGACCCAGTACTTC; CDR3 protein: CASSFTGSVETQYF
J gene: TRBJ2-1; V gene: TRBV6-4; clone size: NA; D gene: NA; CDR3 DNA: TGTGCCAGCAGTCACGAAGCGCGGGGAGCATCCTACAATGAGCAGTTCTTC; CDR3 protein: CASSHEARGASYNEQFF
J gene: TRBJ2-3; V gene: TRBV30; clone size: NA; D gene: TRBD2; CDR3 DNA: TGTGCCTGGAGCCCGGGACTAGCAGTCCATACGCAGTATTTT; CDR3 protein: CAWSPGLAVHTQYF
J gene: TRBJ2-1; V gene: TRBV9; clone size: NA; D gene: TRBD2; CDR3 DNA: TGTGCCAGCAGCGTAGCTCCCCCCGGACTAGTAGCTGAGCAGTTCTTC; CDR3 protein: CASSVAPPGLVAEQFF
J gene: TRBJ1-1; V gene: TRBV18; clone size: once; D gene: NA; CDR3 DNA: TGTGCCAGCTCACCGACAGGGAACACTGAAGCTTTCTTT; CDR3 protein: CASSPTGNTEAFF
J gene: TRBJ2-5; V gene: TRBV7-2; clone size: few; D gene: TRBD2; CDR3 DNA: TGTGCCAGCAGCTTCCTCATCCGGGGCGGGGGGGAGACCCAGTACTTC; CDR3 protein: CASSFLIRGGGETQYF
J gene: TRBJ2-7; V gene: TRBV18; clone size: NA; D gene: NA; CDR3 DNA: TGTGCCAGCTCAAGAGGACAGGGAGGGGTCGAGCAGTACTTC; CDR3 protein: CASSRGQGGVEQYF
J gene: TRBJ1-1; V gene: TRBV28; clone size: NA; D gene: TRBD1; CDR3 DNA: TGTGCCAGCAGTTTTCCGCCTCGACAGGGGCTTCAAATCGAAGCTTTCTTT; CDR3 protein: CASSFPPRQGLQIEAFF
J gene: TRBJ2-3; V gene: TRBV2; clone size: NA; D gene: NA; CDR3 DNA: TGTGCCAGCAGTGAAGGCCGGGGGTACTCTAGCACAGATACGCAGTATTTT; CDR3 protein: CASSEGRGYSSTDTQYF
J gene: TRBJ2-3; V gene: TRBV9; clone size: NA; D gene: NA; CDR3 DNA: TGTGCCAGCAGCGTAGAGCAGGGGCGCACAGATACGCAGTATTTT; CDR3 protein: CASSVEQGRTDTQYF
J gene: TRBJ2-7; V gene: TRBV6-1; clone size: NA; D gene: NA; CDR3 DNA: TGTGCCAGCAGTGAACCCAAATACGAGCAGTACTTC; CDR3 protein: CASSEPKYEQYF